The T cell receptor (beta chain) under discussion was sequenced for a study of T cell responses to AZD1222 COVID-19 vaccine. TCRdb keeps only in-frame clones here, not all; method: immunoSEQ multiplex PCR. The sample lists tens of thousands of clones, more than 85% seen once, with less than 4% in the top ten. Study-wide points: The donors showed a predominance of white British ancestry and of females, with possible underestimation of clonal diversity.

This clone was seen just once. The antigen remains undetermined. The input for sequencing was peripheral blood, taken 28 days after the second AZD1222 dose. The TCR sequence derives from an adult who received the AZD1222 COVID-19 vaccine.

The CDR3 protein is CAISDSASPTRGYEQYF. In nucleotides, the CDR3 is TGTGCCATCAGTGATTCTGCCTCCCCGACGCGGGGGTACGAGCAGTACTTC. The rearrangement uses TRBV10-3 and TRBJ2-7, with 7 positions matching TRBD2. The CDR3 covers 17 residues. The germline V gene encodes CDR1 ENHRY and CDR2 SYGVKD. Trimming cost V 3 bases and J 4 bases; bases outside gene matches: 15.